The subject of this entry is one T cell receptor beta chain. Clones were read by immunoSEQ multiplex PCR, and TCRdb kept only the in-frame ones, dropping some. Among 78,000 or so clones listed, about 90% were seen once. The germline V gene has CDR1 MDHEN and CDR2 SYDVKM. V lost 5 bases, J lost 6 bases, and 16 bases lay in between. CDR3 size: 14 residues. These data come from a study of control samples from healthy donors and cancer patients. This TCR was sampled from a woman aged 50 to 65 in good health. This sequence joins TRBV28 and TRBJ2-5; D possibly uses TRBD1 or TRBD2 (7 bases each). Sequencing was performed on blood. The CDR3 protein is CASSHRQGGQTQYF. The CDR3 coding sequence is TGTGCCAGCAGTCACCGTCAGGGGGGGCAGACCCAGTACTTC.